One sample yielded the 24 T cell receptor beta chains listed below, sequenced in a study of cytomegalovirus exposure and HLA in healthy donors. 60 Vbeta and 13 Jbeta primers were used in PCR. TCRdb's table, derived via immunoSEQ multiplex PCR, lists solely in-frame clones and lacks some. The profile shows about 110,000 clones, 69% of them singletons. Sequenced material: PBMCs. Every receptor here comes from an older woman in good health and CMV-seropositive.

This chain uses TRBV5-8 with TRBJ1-5, with TRBD1 matching over 7 bases. Germline CDR1 is SGHTS and CDR2 is YDEGEE. The V gene end was trimmed by 4 bases and the J gene end by 7 bases; junction bases not matched to a gene: 11. The CDR3 covers 15 residues. The DNA for the CDR3 is TGTGCCAGCAGCGGTACAGGGGCGGGGGGCCAGCCCCAGCATTTT. Translating gives CASSGTGAGGQPQHF.

The chain recombines TRBV4-3 with TRBJ1-2; 7 bases agree with TRBD1. Looked up from germline, CDR1 is LGHNA and CDR2 is YSLEER. V shed 4 bases and J 4 bases; nucleotides not matched to a gene: 9. The CDR3 is 15 residues long. The CDR3 DNA reads as TGCGCCAGCAGCCCCGGGACAGCAGGTCGCTATGGCTACACCTTC. Protein product: CASSPGTAGRYGYTF.

J is TRBJ2-6 and V is TRBV29-1; D not resolved. This CDR3 region has 15 residues. V was pared by 6 bases and J by 0 bases, with 12 bases between. CDR1 and CDR2 (germline): SQVTM, ANQGSEA. Here the CDR3 reads CSVYTLGSGANVLTF. CDR3 DNA: TGCAGCGTATACACTCTAGGCTCTGGGGCCAACGTCCTGACTTTC.

Remarks on this clone: The junction differs from germline at one of its ends, possibly a read error. CDR3 in DNA: TGTGCCAGCAGCTTGGATTCCCCACAGGGCTTC. This sequence encodes CASSLDSPQGF. The chain combines TRBV5-6 with TRBJ2-7, with a possible D match to TRBD1 (6 bases). Germline assignment: CDR1 SGHDT and CDR2 YYEEEE. CDR3 length: 11 amino acids.

The chain uses TRBV2 and TRBJ1-1; D might be TRBD1 (5 bases). This CDR3 contains 14 residues. Looked up from germline, CDR1 is SNHLY and CDR2 is FYNNEI. Between the trimmed V and J ends, which lost 1 base and 13 bases, there was a span of 19 bases. The CDR3 bases are TGTGCCAGCAGTGAAGGGGCGGGGCTCTTGGGTAGTTTCTTT. As protein: CASSEGAGLLGSFF.

J is TRBJ1-3 and V is TRBV9; no clear D gene. The CDR3 has 16 residues. V dropped 0 bases and J dropped 4 bases, with 14 bases sitting between them. Germline lookup yields CDR1 SGDLS and CDR2 YYNGEE. The CDR3 reads CASSVGSVSTGNTIYF. The CDR3 region has the DNA TGTGCCAGCAGCGTAGGTTCAGTCTCCACCGGAAACACCATATATTTT.

The rearrangement uses TRBV11-2 and TRBJ2-7, with 11 bases that match TRBD2. Trimming removed 4 bases from V and 4 bases from J; junction bases left unmatched: 0. The CDR3 is 13 amino acids. Looked up from germline, CDR1 is SGHAT and CDR2 is FQNNGV. The CDR3 sequence: CASSSSGGYEQYF. The CDR3 DNA is TGTGCCAGCAGCTCTAGCGGGGGGTACGAGCAGTACTTC.

This chain connects TRBV4-1 to TRBJ1-1, with D perhaps TRBD1 (6 bases). Germline values: CDR1 MGHRA, CDR2 YSYEKL. CDR3 length: 15 residues. The V gene lost 3 bases and the J gene lost 0 bases, with 11 bases spanning the gap. CDR3 amino acids: CASSHQGTLNTEAFF. The CDR3 DNA sequence: TGCGCCAGCAGCCACCAGGGGACGTTGAACACTGAAGCTTTCTTT.

The rearrangement joins TRBV6-5 to TRBJ1-1; D call uncertain. Trimming stripped 4 bases from V and 3 bases from J, with 12 bases between. Looked up from germline, CDR1 is MNHEY and CDR2 is SVGAGI. This CDR3 has 14 amino acids. CDR3 residues: CASSLLRGDTEAFF. DNA for the CDR3: TGTGCCAGCAGTTTACTACGGGGAGACACTGAAGCTTTCTTT.

This sequence joins TRBV7-8 and TRBJ1-5, with 7 nucleotides matching TRBD1. J was trimmed by 0 bases and V by 4 bases; bases with no gene match: 6. CDR1 and CDR2 (germline): SGHVS, FQNEAQ. CDR3 size: 16 residues. The chain's CDR3 is CASSSRQGRSNQPQHF. CDR3 nucleotides: TGTGCCAGCAGCTCACGACAGGGCCGTAGCAATCAGCCCCAGCATTTT.

The gene calls are TRBV6-6 and TRBJ1-5, with D tentatively TRBD1 (5 bases). This CDR3 comprises 13 residues. The V end lost 6 bases, the J end lost 2 bases, and 8 bases lay between the germline ends. The germline V gene encodes CDR1 MNHNY and CDR2 SVGAGI (reference sequence). The CDR3 sequence: CASRGVGNQPQHF. For the CDR3, the DNA is TGTGCCAGCAGAGGGGTGGGCAATCAGCCCCAGCATTTT.

The CDR3 coding sequence is TGTGCCATCAGCACTAGCGGGGGCCGATACGAGCAGTACTTC. Its protein product is CAISTSGGRYEQYF. The chain links TRBV10-3 to TRBJ2-7; 11 nucleotides line up with TRBD2. CDR1 and CDR2 (germline): ENHRY, SYGVKD. The CDR3 extends over 14 amino acids. Unmatched junction bases numbered 5, after V lost 6 bases and J lost 4 bases.

Of note for this clone: This sample also contains other DNA sequences that code for the same CDR3. This chain joins TRBV19 and TRBJ1-3; D unresolved. This CDR3 comprises 15 residues. Trimming stripped 3 bases from V and 0 bases from J, with 9 bases between. From germline, CDR1 is LNHDA and CDR2 SQIVND (reference sequence). The CDR3 bases are TGTGCCAGTAGTATTCAAGTCTACTCTGGAAACACCATATATTTT. Translating gives CASSIQVYSGNTIYF.

This rearrangement joins TRBV6-4 to TRBJ2-3; TRBD2 aligns across 16 bases. V shed 3 bases, J shed 4 bases, and the junction held 1 base outside the gene matches. The CDR3 has 16 residues. Germline V CDR1 and CDR2: MRHNA, SNTAGT. The CDR3 coding sequence is TGTGCCAGCAGTGAGGGACTAGCGGGGGGGCCAGATACGCAGTATTTT. It is translated as CASSEGLAGGPDTQYF.

V and J are TRBV12-5 and TRBJ1-4; D perhaps matches TRBD1 (5 bases). Germline CDR1 and CDR2: LGHNT and FRNRAP. This CDR3 spans 16 amino acids. Trimming left V 7 bases short and J 8 bases short, with 23 bases between. DNA of the CDR3: TGTGCTAGTGCTTTCGGCTGGGGGGAAGGTGGAGAAAAACTGTTTTTT. Translation gives CASAFGWGEGGEKLFF.

This clone is a singleton in its sample. This chain uses TRBV14 with TRBJ2-5; tentative D call: TRBD2 (5 bases). Germline lookup yields CDR1 SGHDN and CDR2 FVKESK. The CDR3 covers 13 residues. Trimming cost V 4 bases and J 7 bases, with 13 bases left between them. For the CDR3, the DNA is TGTGCCAGCAGCCCCACCCGAGGAGGGACCCAGTACTTC. Amino acid sequence: CASSPTRGGTQYF.

This clone was observed a handful of times. The chain uses TRBV5-1 and TRBJ1-2, with a weak D call TRBD1 (5 bases). CDR3 length: 13 amino acids. Per germline, CDR1 SGHRS and CDR2 YFSETQ. V was shortened by 3 bases and J by 3 bases, with 9 bases between the two germline ends. CDR3 DNA: TGCGCCAGCAGCTCCGCGGGGGACTATGGCTACACCTTC. Residues: CASSSAGDYGYTF.

The chain is built from TRBV6-4 and TRBJ1-2; D perhaps matches TRBD1 (6 bases). Germline CDR1 MRHNA, CDR2 SNTAGT. The CDR3 sequence is 14 residues long. V was cut by 0 bases and J by 6 bases, with 11 bases left in between. CDR3 protein: CASSDSDRQHGYTF. The CDR3, as DNA: TGTGCCAGCAGTGACTCCGACAGGCAACATGGCTACACCTTC.

This clone was seen just once. The chain employs TRBV2 and TRBJ1-6; maybe TRBD1 (5 bases). This CDR3 is built from 16 residues. The V and J ends lost 2 bases and 5 bases respectively, with 13 bases between them. Germline lookup yields CDR1 SNHLY and CDR2 FYNNEI. CDR3 protein: CASSELGGRNNSPLHF. In nucleotides, the CDR3 is TGTGCCAGCAGTGAATTGGGGGGGAGAAATAATTCACCCCTCCACTTT.

The chain recombines TRBV19 with TRBJ1-5; 8 bases map to TRBD1. From germline, CDR1 is LNHDA and CDR2 SQIVND (reference sequence). CDR3 length: 13 residues. V trimming: 5 bases; J trimming: 5 bases; junction bases outside the gene matches: 2. Here the CDR3 reads CASSDRGHQPQHF. CDR3 bases: TGTGCCAGTAGTGACAGGGGTCATCAGCCCCAGCATTTT.

This clone was picked up one time. V and J are TRBV10-3 and TRBJ2-1, with TRBD2 as a possible D gene (5 bases). The germline gives CDR1 ENHRY, CDR2 SYGVKD. The CDR3 runs to 16 residues. Trimming shortened V by 0 bases and J by 0 bases, and 9 bases separated the two germline ends. Written as DNA, the CDR3 is TGTGCCATCAGTGAGTCTGGCGGGTACTCCTACAATGAGCAGTTCTTC. It specifies CAISESGGYSYNEQFF.

The chain has TRBV11-2 and TRBJ1-1; D gene uncertain. CDR1 and CDR2 from the germline V gene are SGHAT and FQNNGV. The V gene lost 5 bases and the J gene lost 3 bases, with 13 bases spanning the gap. The CDR3 runs 14 residues. In nucleotides, the CDR3 is TGTGCCAGCAGCCCTCGGGGAAAGGACACTGAAGCTTTCTTT. It is translated as CASSPRGKDTEAFF. The full variable domain, its missing parts supplied by reference TRBV11-2 and TRBJ1-1, is EAGVAQSPRYKIIEKRQSVAFWCNPISGHATLYWYQQILGQGPKLLIQFQNNGVVDDSQLPKDRFSAERLKGVDSTLKIQPAKLEDSAVYLCASSPRGKDTEAFFGQGTRLTVV.

CDR3 nucleotides: TGTGCCAGCAGTCCCCAGGGGGCTACCTATGGCTACACCTTC. It yields the protein CASSPQGATYGYTF. This chain connects TRBV2 to TRBJ1-2; 8 bases line up with TRBD1. The CDR3 has 14 amino acids. Per germline, CDR1 SNHLY and CDR2 FYNNEI. The ends lost 5 bases at V and 4 bases at J; junction bases unmatched: 6.

The CDR3 bases are TGTGCCTGGAGTCGAATTCCGGGACAGGGGGCGAACACCATATATTTT. Protein product: CAWSRIPGQGANTIYF. This chain connects TRBV30 to TRBJ1-3, with 12 positions matching TRBD1. CDR1 and CDR2 from the germline V gene are GTSNPN and SVGIG (reference sequence). The CDR3 extends over 16 amino acids. V shed 2 bases and J 7 bases; nucleotides not matched to a gene: 9.